The clone carrying this TCR beta chain came up a few times. The sample belongs to a study of CD8 T cells in ankylosing spondylitis. The germline V gene has CDR1 SGHDT and CDR2 YYEEEE. The CDR3 contains 14 residues. The germline V and J ends were trimmed by 5 bases and 4 bases, with 15 bases remaining between them. Each CDR3 protein gets one entry after TCRdb re-called the 5' RACE reads with MiXCR. The sample consists of about 250,000 distinct CDR3 sequences, roughly 32% of them appearing once. The specimen was blood, either unsorted or a sorted T cell fraction (not recorded which). This chain joins TRBV5-6 and TRBJ1-1; D is uncertain. This receptor was obtained from a male donor with ankylosing spondylitis or in good health (not recorded which). The CDR3 here is CASRMEASLTEAFF. The CDR3 DNA follows: TGTGCCAGCAGGATGGAGGCTTCCCTCACTGAAGCTTTCTTT. Variable domain in full (rest from reference TRBV5-6 and TRBJ1-1): DAGVTQSPTHLIKTRGQQVTLRCSPKSGHDTVSWYQQALGQGPQFIFQYYEEEERQRGNFPDRFSGHQFPNYSSELNVNALLLGDSALYLCASRMEASLTEAFFGQGTRLTVV.